These 27 T cell receptor beta chains originate from one sample sequenced in a study of CD8+ T cells in alopecia areata. Sample treatment: oral pan-JAK inhibitor, 5-10 mg twice daily. Sequencing templates came from extracted RNA that was reverse transcribed into cDNA. Data came from immunoSEQ multiplex PCR; TCRdb stores just in-frame clones and leaves some out. In the table there are over 150,000 clones, approximately 60% of which are singletons. This specimen was CD4+ T cells sorted from blood, taken at week 4, from a patient treated with tofacitinib. These receptors originate from a human donor with alopecia areata.

V is TRBV6-1 and J is TRBJ2-1; the D is unclear. Germline values: CDR1 MNHNS, CDR2 SASEGT. There are 12 residues in the CDR3. Between the trimmed V and J ends, which lost 4 bases and 6 bases, there was a span of 7 bases. CDR3 nucleotide sequence: TGTGCCAGCAGTGCGCGCCCCAATGAGCAGTTCTTC. It translates to CASSARPNEQFF.

The chain employs TRBV5-1 and TRBJ2-1, with 16 bases fitting TRBD2. The CDR3 extends over 19 amino acids. Germline values: CDR1 SGHRS, CDR2 YFSETQ. Germline trimming cut 1 base from V and 9 bases from J; bases unmatched to any gene: 13. CDR3 protein: CASSLTGTSGRAAWSEQFF. CDR3 coding DNA: TGCGCCAGCAGCTTGACCGGGACTAGCGGGAGGGCCGCTTGGAGTGAGCAGTTCTTC.

V gene TRBV25-1 combines with J gene TRBJ1-2; D is unresolved. CDR1 MGHDK and CDR2 SYGVNS come from the germline V gene. V lost 4 bases, J lost 8 bases, and 11 bases lay in between. The CDR3 consists of 12 residues. The CDR3 protein is CASSASYGGYTF. The CDR3 nucleotides are TGTGCCAGCAGTGCTTCCTACGGAGGCTACACCTTC.

This chain joins TRBV4-1 and TRBJ1-2; D possibly corresponds to TRBD1 (5 bases). From germline, CDR1 is MGHRA and CDR2 YSYEKL. V lost 0 bases and J lost 4, with 12 bases in between. This CDR3 comprises 15 residues. The DNA of the CDR3 is TGCGCCAGCAGCCAAGATCGGGCACAGGCCTATGGCTACACCTTC. As protein: CASSQDRAQAYGYTF.

The rearrangement links TRBV7-2 to TRBJ2-3; no clear D gene. Per germline, CDR1 SGHTA and CDR2 FQGNSA. There are 13 residues in the CDR3. Trimming took 1 base from V and 3 from J, leaving 5 bases between them. CDR3 region: CASSLVRTDTQYF. CDR3 DNA sequence: TGTGCCAGCAGCTTAGTTCGGACAGATACGCAGTATTTT.

The chain couples TRBV29-1 to TRBJ1-2; D ambiguous. This CDR3 has 9 amino acids. Trimming stripped 3 bases from V and 11 bases from J, with 7 bases between. Per the germline V gene, CDR1 is SQVTM and CDR2 is ANQGSEA. The CDR3 DNA reads TGCAGCGTTGAGATGGGGTACACCTTC. This encodes CSVEMGYTF.

This clone came up once. Other DNA sequences in the sample encode the same CDR3. This chain connects TRBV5-1 to TRBJ1-5, with D unclear. The V end was cut by 4 bases, the J end by 3 bases, with 8 bases between. The V gene's germline CDR1 is SGHRS and CDR2 YFSETQ. This CDR3 spans 13 amino acids. The CDR3, as DNA: TGCGCCAGCAGCCCCGGGCCCAATCAGCCCCAGCATTTT. Translated, it gives CASSPGPNQPQHF.

This rearrangement joins TRBV18 to TRBJ1-1; 11 positions match TRBD1. Per germline, CDR1 KGHSH and CDR2 LQKENI. Trimming took 0 bases from V and 5 from J; bases not matched to a gene: 11. The CDR3 is 18 amino acids. The CDR3 nucleotides read TGTGCCAGCTCACCACCTGGACAGGGGGCTCTGGGGGTAACTGAAGCTTTCTTT. It is translated as CASSPPGQGALGVTEAFF.

This clone was counted between two and nine times. CDR3 DNA sequence: TGTGCCAGTAGTCCGCAGGGGGGGAGTGGGTCCCATGAGCAGTTCTTC. It specifies CASSPQGGSGSHEQFF. The chain recombines TRBV19 with TRBJ2-1; D is possibly TRBD1 or TRBD2 (7 bases each). Germline CDR1 and CDR2: LNHDA and SQIVND (reference sequence). The CDR3 has 16 residues. Trimming pared 5 bases from V and 8 bases from J, leaving 22 bases between.

The V call is TRBV27, the J call TRBJ1-2; no reliable D call. The V gene's germline CDR1 is MNHEY and CDR2 SMNVEV (reference sequence). This CDR3 region has 14 residues. Trimming took off 7 bases at V and 6 bases at J, with 18 bases between the two ends. The DNA for the CDR3 is TGTGCCAGCACCCCTCCCTGGCAGGCGGATGGCTACACCTTC. Translation gives CASTPPWQADGYTF.

The chain is built from TRBV19 and TRBJ1-1; no definite D call. Trimming pared 7 bases from V and 1 base from J, leaving 10 bases between. The CDR3 has 13 residues. Germline V lookup: CDR1 LNHDA, CDR2 SQIVND (reference sequence). Here the CDR3 reads CASTRRENTEAFF. The CDR3 region has the DNA TGTGCCAGTACTAGGAGGGAGAACACTGAAGCTTTCTTT.

The genes are TRBV30 and TRBJ1-1, with D hard to call. The length of the CDR3 is 14 residues. The V end lost 4 bases, the J end lost 1 base, and 13 bases lay between the germline ends. Per the germline V gene, CDR1 is GTSNPN and CDR2 is SVGIG (reference sequence). CDR3 amino acids: CAWIVGAENTEAFF. The CDR3 nucleotides are TGTGCCTGGATCGTTGGTGCAGAGAACACTGAAGCTTTCTTT. The entire variable domain, with the rest obtained from reference TRBV30 and TRBJ1-1, is as follows: SQTIHQWPATLVQPVGSPLSLECTVEGTSNPNLYWYRQAAGRGLQLLFYSVGIGQISSEVPQNLSASRPQDRQFILSSKKLLLSDSGFYLCAWIVGAENTEAFFGQGTRLTVV.

This rearrangement joins TRBV29-1 to TRBJ2-5; 7 bases are a match to TRBD1. V lost 7 bases, J lost 1 base, and 6 bases stayed unmatched. Germline lookup yields CDR1 SQVTM and CDR2 ANQGSEA. The CDR3 length is 13 residues. The CDR3 spells CSAERQGQETQYF. CDR3 in DNA: TGCAGCGCCGAACGACAGGGCCAAGAGACCCAGTACTTC.

The chain joins TRBV4-1 to TRBJ2-2; no clear D gene. Trimming took off 0 bases at V and 6 bases at J, with 11 bases between the two ends. This CDR3 is built from 15 residues. The V gene's germline CDR1 is MGHRA and CDR2 YSYEKL. CDR3 region: CASSQDRIFAGELFF. The CDR3 DNA is TGCGCCAGCAGCCAAGACAGGATTTTCGCCGGGGAGCTGTTTTTT.

The chain links TRBV29-1 to TRBJ2-1; 9 bases match TRBD1. The CDR3 spans 14 residues. Germline trimming cut 6 bases from V and 4 bases from J; bases unmatched to any gene: 7. Germline values: CDR1 SQVTM, CDR2 ANQGSEA. DNA of the CDR3: TGCAGCGTCTGTCCCGGGACAGGGTACAATGAGCAGTTCTTC. Translating it yields CSVCPGTGYNEQFF.

The CDR3 loop is CASSAGQGIQPQHF. The CDR3 bases are TGCGCCAGCAGCGCAGGACAGGGAATTCAGCCCCAGCATTTT. The V gene is TRBV5-1, the J gene TRBJ1-5; 8 nucleotides agree with TRBD1. V trimming: 4 bases; J trimming: 6 bases; junction bases outside the gene matches: 6. Germline CDR1 and CDR2: SGHRS and YFSETQ. The CDR3 contains 14 residues.

The chain links TRBV30 to TRBJ2-3; the D is unclear. From germline, CDR1 is GTSNPN and CDR2 SVGIG (reference sequence). The V and J ends lost 1 base and 6 bases respectively, with 14 bases between them. The CDR3 totals 14 residues. The CDR3 DNA reads as TGTGCCTGGAGTGGGGGTCGGTTAGACGATACGCAGTATTTT. Translation: CAWSGGRLDDTQYF.

V and J are TRBV5-1 and TRBJ2-5, with D perhaps TRBD1 or TRBD2 (5 bases each). Germline CDR1 reads SGHRS; CDR2 reads YFSETQ. There are 15 residues in the CDR3. The V end was cut by 5 bases, the J end by 4 bases, with 18 bases between. CDR3 DNA: TGCGCCAGCAGGATGTCTGGGGGATGGGGAGAGACCCAGTACTTC. Translation gives CASRMSGGWGETQYF.

The chain links TRBV18 to TRBJ2-3; tentative D call: TRBD1 (6 bases). The germline CDR1 and CDR2 sequences are KGHSH and LQKENI. The CDR3 contains 15 residues. Trimming pared 5 bases from V and 0 bases from J, leaving 12 bases between. CDR3 residues: CASSTGTPSTDTQYF. As DNA, the CDR3 is TGTGCCAGCTCAACAGGGACACCCAGCACAGATACGCAGTATTTT.

This clone was counted a single time. This chain uses TRBV18 with TRBJ1-5, with D possibly being TRBD1 (5 bases). Germline V gene sequence: CDR1 KGHSH, CDR2 LQKENI. V was trimmed by 3 bases and J by 0 bases, leaving 9 bases between them. The length of the CDR3 is 15 residues. This chain's CDR3 is CASSPTAHSNQPQHF. The CDR3, as DNA: TGTGCCAGCTCACCGACAGCCCATAGCAATCAGCCCCAGCATTTT.

V is TRBV7-3 and J is TRBJ2-1, with 9 bases that match TRBD1. Germline-derived CDR1 and CDR2 are SGHTA and FQGTGA. J lost 9 bases, V lost 5 bases, and 20 bases had no gene match. The CDR3 has 18 residues. CDR3 sequence (DNA): TGTGCCAGCAGCAAGGCTGGGACAGGGTTAGGGAGGGCCCGTGAGCAGTTCTTC. This encodes CASSKAGTGLGRAREQFF.

The gene calls are TRBV30 and TRBJ2-1, with TRBD2 identical over 10 bases. After removal of 2 bases from V and 4 bases from J, the junction contained 17 bases not matched to a gene. This CDR3 has 19 amino acids. Germline V lookup: CDR1 GTSNPN, CDR2 SVGIG (reference sequence). The CDR3 spells CAWSRKISGRTSTYNEQFF. CDR3 nucleotides: TGTGCCTGGAGTCGTAAAATTAGCGGGAGGACAAGTACATACAATGAGCAGTTCTTC.

V and J are TRBV4-1 and TRBJ1-4; 10 bases fit TRBD1. The CDR3 runs to 19 residues. In germline, CDR1 is MGHRA, CDR2 YSYEKL. The V segment lost 1 base and the J segment 6 bases; nucleotides outside the gene matches: 14. The CDR3 region is CASSQGLGTGVRFDEKLFF. CDR3 nucleotides: TGCGCCAGCAGCCAAGGGCTCGGGACAGGGGTTCGCTTTGATGAAAAACTGTTTTTT.

Of note for this clone: In the same sample, other DNA sequences code for this CDR3. This chain joins TRBV5-1 and TRBJ2-5; D is ambiguous. Germline assignment: CDR1 SGHRS and CDR2 YFSETQ. Trimming took off 2 bases at V and 2 bases at J, with 10 bases between the two ends. The CDR3 spans 14 residues. CDR3 sequence: CASSFGQLQETQYF. CDR3 DNA: TGCGCCAGCAGCTTCGGCCAGCTTCAAGAGACCCAGTACTTC.

Of note for this clone: In the same sample, other DNA sequences code for this CDR3. This sequence joins TRBV5-1 and TRBJ2-7; D not certain. The germline V gene encodes CDR1 SGHRS and CDR2 YFSETQ. This CDR3 has 14 amino acids. Trimming cost V 1 base and J 2 bases, with 10 bases left between them. The chain's CDR3 is CASSLSGRTYEQYF. The CDR3 region has the DNA TGCGCCAGCAGCTTGTCCGGTCGCACCTACGAGCAGTACTTC. Full variable domain (rest looked up from reference TRBV5-1 and TRBJ2-7): KAGVTQTPRYLIKTRGQQVTLSCSPISGHRSVSWYQQTPGQGLQFLFEYFSETQRNKGNFPGRFSGRQFSNSRSEMNVSTLELGDSALYLCASSLSGRTYEQYFGPGTRLTVT.

V and J are TRBV7-9 and TRBJ2-7; 8 bases line up with TRBD2. The CDR3 is made up of 13 amino acids. The germline gives CDR1 SEHNR, CDR2 FQNEAQ (reference sequence). Trimming cost V 3 bases and J 7 bases; bases outside gene matches: 5. The DNA of the CDR3 is TGTGCCAGCAGCTTCTCGGGAGGGAGGGAGCAGTACTTC. The encoded protein is CASSFSGGREQYF.

This chain connects TRBV30 to TRBJ1-4; TRBD1 might be the D (6 bases). Germline CDR1 and CDR2: GTSNPN and SVGIG (reference sequence). This CDR3 spans 15 amino acids. Trimming left V 4 bases short and J 7 bases short, with 19 bases between. The CDR3 coding sequence is TGTGCCTGGACCACAGCGGGGCACAGGGTTGAAAAACTGTTTTTT. This translates into CAWTTAGHRVEKLFF.